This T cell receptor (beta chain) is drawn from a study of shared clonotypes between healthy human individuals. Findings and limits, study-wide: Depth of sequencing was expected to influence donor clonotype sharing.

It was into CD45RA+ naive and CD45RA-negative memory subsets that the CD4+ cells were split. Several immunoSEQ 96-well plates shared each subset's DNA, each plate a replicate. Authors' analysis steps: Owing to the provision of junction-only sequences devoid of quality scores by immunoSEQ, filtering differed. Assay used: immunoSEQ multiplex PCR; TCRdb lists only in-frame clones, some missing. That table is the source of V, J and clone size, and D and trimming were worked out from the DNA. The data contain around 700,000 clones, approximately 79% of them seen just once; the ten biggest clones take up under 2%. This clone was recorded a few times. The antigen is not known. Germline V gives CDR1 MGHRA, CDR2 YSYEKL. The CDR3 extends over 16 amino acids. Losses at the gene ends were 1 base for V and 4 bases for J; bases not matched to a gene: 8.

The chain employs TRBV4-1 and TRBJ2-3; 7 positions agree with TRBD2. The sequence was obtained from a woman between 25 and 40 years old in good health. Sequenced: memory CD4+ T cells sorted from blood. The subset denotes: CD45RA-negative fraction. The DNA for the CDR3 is TGCGCCAGCAGCCAAGTCGGGCGGGAGAAGGCAGATACGCAGTATTTT. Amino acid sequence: CASSQVGREKADTQYF.